The 21 T cell receptor beta chains in this list originate from one sample, sequenced in a study of blood T cells in healthy people across ages. Using a J-beta primer mix together with a sample-barcoded 5' primer, a second PCR was run for roughly 6 to 12 cycles. TCRdb re-called the 5' RACE reads with MiXCR, one entry per CDR3 protein. The table has roughly 1,500,000 distinct CDR3 sequences, roughly 32% seen once. The sequenced material came from blood. These receptors came from a woman under 40 in good health.

The chain carries TRBV18 and TRBJ2-7; D is uncertain. This CDR3 has 13 amino acids. V was cut by 4 bases and J by 2 bases, with 9 bases left in between. Germline loops: CDR1 KGHSH, CDR2 LQKENI. The CDR3 loop reads CASSREVAYEQYF. As DNA, the CDR3 is TGTGCCAGCTCACGTGAGGTGGCCTACGAGCAGTACTTC.

This clonotype was picked up a small number of times. CDR3 loop: CASSSHGISYNEQFF. The CDR3 DNA reads TGTGCCAGCAGTTCCCATGGAATCTCCTACAATGAGCAGTTCTTC. The gene calls are TRBV2 and TRBJ2-1; the D is unclear. V shed 5 bases and J shed 0 bases, with 11 bases lying between them. Germline loops: CDR1 SNHLY, CDR2 FYNNEI. The CDR3 contains 15 residues.

The chain combines TRBV5-1 with TRBJ1-2; 8 bases are shared with TRBD1. CDR1 is SGHRS and CDR2 is YFSETQ in the germline V gene. Germline trimming cut 0 bases from V and 6 bases from J; bases unmatched to any gene: 7. This CDR3 comprises 15 residues. In DNA form, the CDR3 reads TGCGCCAGCAGCTTGGGACAGGGGCTTATGGATGGCTACACCTTC. Translated, it gives CASSLGQGLMDGYTF.

The sample holds one count of this clonotype. For the CDR3, the DNA is TGCAGTGCTCCTCAGGGGGCGGGTCAGCCCCAGCATTTT. It specifies CSAPQGAGQPQHF. This sequence joins TRBV20-1 and TRBJ1-5, with 8 bases matching TRBD1. V shed 5 bases and J 6 bases; nucleotides not matched to a gene: 6. CDR3 length: 13 residues. CDR1 DFQATT and CDR2 SNEGSKA come from the germline V gene (reference sequence).

This chain joins TRBV20-1 and TRBJ1-1; D gene uncertain. The V and J ends lost 3 bases and 1 base respectively, with 12 bases between them. This CDR3 spans 14 amino acids. Germline CDR1 and CDR2: DFQATT and SNEGSKA (reference sequence). CDR3: CSARLGGPNTEAFF. The CDR3 coding sequence is TGCAGTGCTAGGCTGGGAGGGCCGAACACTGAAGCTTTCTTT.

The rearrangement links TRBV11-3 to TRBJ2-3; D might be TRBD1 (5 bases). Germline values: CDR1 SGHNT, CDR2 YENEEA. Trimming cost V 1 base and J 1 base, with 9 bases left between them. The CDR3 covers 15 residues. In nucleotides, the CDR3 is TGTGCCAGCAGCTTAGGCGAAGGGGGCACAGATACGCAGTATTTT. Residues: CASSLGEGGTDTQYF. The full variable domain, its missing parts supplied by reference TRBV11-3 and TRBJ2-3, is EAGVVQSPRYKIIEKKQPVAFWCNPISGHNTLYWYLQNLGQGPELLIRYENEEAVDDSQLPKDRFSAERLKGVDSTLKIQPAELGDSAVYLCASSLGEGGTDTQYFGPGTRLTVL.

The table lists this clonotype with a few counts. The chain couples TRBV9 to TRBJ2-7, with TRBD1 matching over 9 bases. This CDR3 comprises 15 residues. Trimming removed 4 bases from V and 3 bases from J; junction bases left unmatched: 8. The V gene's germline CDR1 is SGDLS and CDR2 YYNGEE. CDR3 DNA: TGTGCCAGCAGCCCCGGACAGGGGAAAGGCTACGAGCAGTACTTC. Translating it yields CASSPGQGKGYEQYF.

This clonotype has only a few counts. The chain recombines TRBV21-1 with TRBJ2-4; the D call TRBD1 from the table was never checked on the DNA. TRBV21-1 is classified as a pseudogene. The CDR3 sequence is 16 residues long. The CDR3 DNA follows: TGTGCCAGCAGCGATGGACACCCTATAGCCAAAAACATTCAGTACTTC. This encodes CASSDGHPIAKNIQYF.

This clonotype was found a few times. This chain joins TRBV6-1 and TRBJ2-7; 9 positions agree with TRBD2. The V gene end was trimmed by 6 bases and the J gene end by 7 bases; junction bases not matched to a gene: 19. CDR1 and CDR2 from the germline V gene are MNHNS and SASEGT. The CDR3 totals 17 residues. The CDR3 loop reads CASSPSRPSGALREQYF. The CDR3, as DNA: TGTGCCAGCAGCCCATCGCGTCCTAGCGGGGCTCTGAGGGAGCAGTACTTC.

CDR3 protein: CASSSLGAKNIQYF. The DNA of the CDR3 is TGTGCCAGCAGTTCTCTTGGCGCCAAAAACATTCAGTACTTC. V usage is TRBV28 and J usage is TRBJ2-4; no firm D call. There are 14 residues in the CDR3. Between the trimmed V and J ends, which lost 4 bases and 1 base, there was a span of 8 bases. Germline V gene sequence: CDR1 MDHEN, CDR2 SYDVKM.

V gene TRBV7-8 combines with J gene TRBJ1-2, with 8 bases matching TRBD1. V gave up 1 base and J gave up 7 bases; unmatched junction bases: 11. This CDR3 has 16 amino acids. The germline V gene encodes CDR1 SGHVS and CDR2 FQNEAQ. In DNA, the CDR3 is TGTGCCAGCAGCTTAGGACGCTGGACAGGGTACGGTGGCTACACCTTC. Residues: CASSLGRWTGYGGYTF.

The chain combines TRBV20-1 with TRBJ2-7; 10 bases are a match to TRBD1. The CDR3 totals 15 residues. Trimming removed 2 bases from V and 2 bases from J; junction bases left unmatched: 6. Germline assignment: CDR1 DFQATT and CDR2 SNEGSKA (reference sequence). The CDR3 region has the DNA TGCAGTGCTAGACCGGGACAGGGGCCCCCCTACGAGCAGTACTTC. It yields the protein CSARPGQGPPYEQYF.

This clonotype was counted a few times. The chain couples TRBV20-1 to TRBJ2-7; TRBD1 matches at 8 bases. Looked up from germline, CDR1 is DFQATT and CDR2 is SNEGSKA (reference sequence). The V and J ends lost 0 bases and 2 bases, in that order; junction bases with no gene match: 6. The CDR3 has 15 residues. The CDR3 region is CSARDHHRGAYEQYF. The CDR3 DNA follows: TGCAGTGCTAGAGATCACCACAGGGGGGCCTACGAGCAGTACTTC.

This clonotype was seen only a few times. J is TRBJ2-5 and V is TRBV11-1, with D possibly TRBD1 on 6 matching bases. The length of the CDR3 is 17 residues. Per the germline V gene, CDR1 is SGHAT and CDR2 is FQDESV (reference sequence). With 4 bases removed from V and 0 bases from J, the gap between germline ends came to 18 bases. Here the CDR3 reads CASSSDHNQGYQETQYF. The CDR3 nucleotides read TGTGCCAGCAGCTCGGACCATAACCAGGGGTACCAAGAGACCCAGTACTTC.

A few counts support this clonotype. This chain connects TRBV3-1 to TRBJ1-2, with unresolved D. The V gene lost 3 bases and the J gene lost 8 bases, with 19 bases spanning the gap. The length of the CDR3 is 15 residues. Germline loops: CDR1 LGHDT, CDR2 YNNKEL (reference sequence). The CDR3 spells CASSHPHDPTSGYTF. As DNA, the CDR3 is TGTGCCAGCAGCCATCCCCACGACCCGACAAGCGGCTACACCTTC.

Only a few counts were recorded for this clonotype. CDR3 bases: TGCAGTGCTAGAGACTCGACAGTCCTCTATGGCTACACCTTC. Its translation: CSARDSTVLYGYTF. The chain couples TRBV20-1 to TRBJ1-2; the D gene is possibly TRBD1 (5 bases). Germline CDR1 DFQATT, CDR2 SNEGSKA (reference sequence). V was clipped by 0 bases and J by 4 bases, with 12 bases between them. The CDR3 is 14 amino acids.

This clonotype was recorded a few times. The chain employs TRBV6-1 and TRBJ1-2, with D hard to call. This CDR3 comprises 13 residues. Per germline, CDR1 MNHNS and CDR2 SASEGT. Trimming pared 6 bases from V and 8 bases from J, leaving 16 bases between. The CDR3 DNA sequence: TGTGCCAGCAGAACAGCCCACGTATTGGGCTACACCTTC. Amino acids: CASRTAHVLGYTF.

The chain combines TRBV10-1 with TRBJ2-7; possibly TRBD2 for D (6 bases). Trimming left V 3 bases short and J 0 bases short, with 12 bases between. Germline V gene sequence: CDR1 WNHNN, CDR2 SYGVQD (reference sequence). This CDR3 is built from 15 residues. CDR3 DNA: TGCGCCAGCAGTGATCCCCGGGGAGGCTCCTACGAGCAGTACTTC. Amino acid sequence: CASSDPRGGSYEQYF.

This clonotype has more than one count but fewer than ten. The chain uses TRBV20-1 and TRBJ2-3; D possibly matches TRBD1 or TRBD2 (5 bases each). The germline gives CDR1 DFQATT, CDR2 SNEGSKA (reference sequence). V dropped 4 bases and J dropped 0 bases, with 8 bases sitting between them. CDR3 length equals 13 residues. The CDR3 region has the DNA TGCAGTGCTAACCGGGACAGCACAGATACGCAGTATTTT. Residues: CSANRDSTDTQYF.

This clonotype was seen at least ten times. This chain joins TRBV5-1 and TRBJ1-1, with D possibly TRBD1 on 6 matching bases. Germline CDR1 is SGHRS and CDR2 is YFSETQ. V was cut by 0 bases and J by 9 bases, with 15 bases left in between. The CDR3 covers 14 residues. CDR3 amino acids: CASSLASGRGQAFF. In nucleotides, the CDR3 is TGCGCCAGCAGCTTGGCCTCGGGACGGGGGCAAGCTTTCTTT.

The J gene is TRBJ2-6, the V gene TRBV25-1; D unresolved. CDR1 is MGHDK and CDR2 is SYGVNS in the germline V gene. The CDR3 covers 13 residues. Trimming took off 5 bases at V and 5 bases at J, with 7 bases between the two ends. The CDR3 loop reads CASSWSRANVLTF. The CDR3 DNA sequence: TGTGCCAGCAGTTGGTCGAGGGCCAACGTCCTGACTTTC.